This T cell receptor beta chain was sequenced in a study of T cells in Graves' hyperthyroidism and ophthalmopathy. General observations from the study: In blood, most of the thyroid clonotypes expanded above 0.001 were also present. For ophthalmopathy, model prediction preceded onset by a median roughly 5.9 months.

Disease duration under 2 months; hyperthyroidism patients were aged 18 to 65. PBMCs were obtained from over 8.5 ml fresh peripheral blood. RNA transcripts gave rise to amplified TCR beta CDR3 regions. First-round RT-PCR targeting the TCR CDR3 was performed with the HTBI primer set. TCRdb re-called the multiplex PCR reads through MiXCR, storing one row per CDR3 protein. This table holds 550,000 to 650,000 distinct CDR3 sequences, about 15% found once. Germline assignment: CDR1 LNHDA and CDR2 SQIVND (reference sequence). The CDR3 is 14 amino acids. V was trimmed by 7 bases and J by 5 bases, leaving 15 bases between them. This clonotype was recorded at least ten times. Its antigen is not identified.

J is TRBJ1-5 and V is TRBV19; the D gene is possibly TRBD1 (5 bases). This TCR was sampled from a woman in her twenties or thirties with Graves' hyperthyroidism that later progressed to Graves' ophthalmopathy. The sample was blood. The CDR3 protein is CASKPPGVDQPQHF. The CDR3, as DNA: TGTGCCAGTAAGCCCCCGGGGGTGGATCAGCCCCAGCATTTT.